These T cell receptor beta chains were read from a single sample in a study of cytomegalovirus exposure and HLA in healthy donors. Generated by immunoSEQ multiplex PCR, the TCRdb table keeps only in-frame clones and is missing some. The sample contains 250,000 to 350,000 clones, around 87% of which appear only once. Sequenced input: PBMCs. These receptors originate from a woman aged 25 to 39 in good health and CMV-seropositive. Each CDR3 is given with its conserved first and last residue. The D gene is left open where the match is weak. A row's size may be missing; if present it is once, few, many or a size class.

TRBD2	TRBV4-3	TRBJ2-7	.	CASSPGLAETYEQYF	TGCGCCAGCAGCCCTGGACTAGCGGAGACCTACGAGCAGTACTTC
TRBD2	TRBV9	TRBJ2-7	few	CASSATSDSYEQYF	TGTGCCAGCAGCGCCACTAGCGACTCCTACGAGCAGTACTTC
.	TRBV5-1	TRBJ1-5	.	CASRGDIYEPQHF	TGCGCCAGCAGGGGGGACATTTACGAGCCCCAGCATTTT
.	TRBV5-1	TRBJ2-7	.	CASSDRDTNSYEQYF	TGCGCCAGCAGCGACCGGGACACCAACTCCTACGAGCAGTACTTC
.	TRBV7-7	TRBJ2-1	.	CASSRLGPDEQFF	TGTGCCAGCAGCCGACTGGGTCCCGATGAGCAGTTCTTC
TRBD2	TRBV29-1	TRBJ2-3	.	CSVIAGVTTDTQYF	TGCAGCGTCATAGCGGGGGTTACGACAGATACGCAGTATTTT
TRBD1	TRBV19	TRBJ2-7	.	CASPLGTGEPYEQYF	TGTGCCAGTCCTTTAGGGACAGGGGAACCCTACGAGCAGTACTTC
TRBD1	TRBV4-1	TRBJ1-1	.	CASSHDRGRARNTEAFF	TGCGCCAGCAGCCACGACAGGGGTCGCGCGAGGAACACTGAAGCTTTCTTT
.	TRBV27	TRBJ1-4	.	CASALSGGNRVANEKLFF	TGTGCCAGCGCCCTATCCGGGGGGAACAGGGTTGCTAATGAAAAACTGTTTTTT
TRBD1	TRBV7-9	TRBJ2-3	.	CASSPRTGGPSDTQYF	TGTGCCAGCAGCCCTAGGACAGGGGGCCCGTCAGATACGCAGTATTTT
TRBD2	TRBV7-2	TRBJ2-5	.	CASSLAGGETQYF	TGTGCCAGCAGCTTAGCGGGGGGGGAGACCCAGTACTTC
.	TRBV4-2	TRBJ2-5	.	CASSQEGGQETQYF	TGTGCCAGCAGCCAAGAAGGTGGCCAAGAGACCCAGTACTTC
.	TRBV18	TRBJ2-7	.	CASSQTPQLYEQYF	TGTGCCAGCTCACAGACCCCCCAACTTTACGAGCAGTACTTC
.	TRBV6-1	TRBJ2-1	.	CASRPLDVYNEQFF	TGTGCCAGCAGACCCCTGGACGTGTACAATGAGCAGTTCTTC
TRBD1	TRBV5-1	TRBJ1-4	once	CASSPRDRDEKLFF	TGCGCCAGCAGCCCCCGGGACAGGGATGAAAAACTGTTTTTT
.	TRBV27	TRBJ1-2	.	CASSFSSGYGYTF	TGTGCCAGCAGTTTTTCCTCGGGCTATGGCTACACCTTC
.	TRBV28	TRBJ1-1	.	CASTLGLTEAFF	TGTGCCAGCACTCTGGGACTCACTGAAGCTTTCTTT
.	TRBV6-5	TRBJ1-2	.	CASSWGHRDYGYTF	TGTGCCAGCAGCTGGGGACATAGAGACTATGGCTACACCTTC
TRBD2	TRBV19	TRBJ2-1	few	CASSPALAGGYNEQFF	TGTGCCAGTAGTCCCGCCTTAGCGGGAGGGTACAATGAGCAGTTCTTC
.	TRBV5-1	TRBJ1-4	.	CASSFLGATNEKLFF	TGCGCCAGCAGTTTTTTAGGTGCAACTAATGAAAAACTGTTTTTT
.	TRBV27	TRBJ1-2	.	CASASPGRYYGYTF	TGTGCCAGCGCATCACCAGGGCGATACTATGGCTACACCTTC
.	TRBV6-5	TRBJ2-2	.	CVLESNTGELFF	TGTGTCTTGGAGAGTAACACCGGGGAGCTGTTTTTT
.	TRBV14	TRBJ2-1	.	CASRGLDYNEQFF	TGTGCCAGCAGAGGTCTGGACTACAATGAGCAGTTCTTC
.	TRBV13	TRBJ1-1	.	CASGRNTEAFF	TGTGCCAGTGGGAGGAACACTGAAGCTTTCTTT
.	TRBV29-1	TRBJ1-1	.	CSVTTYWEAFF	TGCAGCGTCACCACCTATTGGGAAGCTTTCTTT
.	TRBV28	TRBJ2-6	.	CASSFAQVGANVLTF	TGTGCCAGCAGTTTTGCGCAGGTTGGGGCCAACGTCCTGACTTTC
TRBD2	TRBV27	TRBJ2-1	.	CASRGLAGTVEQFF	TGTGCCAGCAGAGGACTAGCGGGGACGGTTGAGCAGTTCTTC
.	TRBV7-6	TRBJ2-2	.	CASSPRVSSAGELFF	TGTGCCAGCAGCCCTAGGGTATCCTCCGCCGGGGAGCTGTTTTTT
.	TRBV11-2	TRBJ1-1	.	CASSLAGIATEAFF	TGTGCCAGCAGCTTAGCAGGGATAGCGACTGAAGCTTTCTTT
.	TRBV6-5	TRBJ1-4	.	CASSYSGQLNEKLFF	TGTGCCAGCAGTTACTCTGGACAGCTTAATGAAAAACTGTTTTTT
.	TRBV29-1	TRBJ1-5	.	CSVEVWGSQHF	TGCAGCGTTGAGGTCTGGGGGTCCCAGCATTTT
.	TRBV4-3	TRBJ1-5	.	CASSQAQGSNQPQHF	TGCGCCAGCAGCCAAGCTCAAGGTAGCAATCAGCCCCAGCATTTT
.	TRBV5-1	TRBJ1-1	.	CASSLGHTLRDTEAFF	TGCGCCAGCAGCTTGGGACATACTCTTCGTGACACTGAAGCTTTCTTT
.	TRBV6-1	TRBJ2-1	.	CASRGGPVYNEQFF	TGTGCCTCCAGGGGGGGCCCGGTGTACAATGAGCAGTTCTTC
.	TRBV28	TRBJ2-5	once	CASSLVREWVQETQYF	TGTGCCAGCAGTTTAGTCAGGGAATGGGTCCAAGAGACCCAGTACTTC
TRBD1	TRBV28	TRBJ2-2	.	CASSPRTGNTGELFF	TGTGCCAGCAGTCCCCGGACAGGGAACACCGGGGAGCTGTTTTTT
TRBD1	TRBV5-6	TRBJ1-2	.	CASSLGFGQEGYGYTF	TGTGCCAGCAGCTTGGGCTTCGGACAGGAAGGATATGGCTACACCTTC
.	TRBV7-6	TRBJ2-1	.	CASSLGSGGNEQFF	TGTGCCAGCAGCTTAGGCTCCGGCGGCAATGAGCAGTTCTTC
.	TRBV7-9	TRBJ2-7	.	CASSLSEGSSYEQYF	TGTGCCAGCAGCTTATCTGAGGGTTCGTCCTACGAGCAGTACTTC
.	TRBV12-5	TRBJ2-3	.	CASGRDLLGPDTQYF	TGTGCTAGTGGCCGGGACCTCTTGGGCCCAGATACGCAGTATTTT
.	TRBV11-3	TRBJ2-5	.	CASSLAHPEETQYF	TGTGCCAGCAGCTTAGCTCACCCAGAGGAGACCCAGTACTTC
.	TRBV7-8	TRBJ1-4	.	CASSLRLATNEKLFF	TGTGCCAGCAGCTTACGCCTGGCAACTAATGAAAAACTGTTTTTT
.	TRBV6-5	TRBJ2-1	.	CASSSIGNNEQFF	TGTGCCAGCAGTTCCATCGGAAACAATGAGCAGTTCTTC
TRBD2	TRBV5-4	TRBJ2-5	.	CASSTGLAGVETQYF	TGTGCCAGCAGCACGGGACTAGCGGGAGTGGAGACCCAGTACTTC
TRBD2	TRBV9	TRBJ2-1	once	CASSDRPPSWGREAYNEQFF	TGTGCCAGCAGCGACCGCCCTCCATCCTGGGGGCGGGAGGCCTACAATGAGCAGTTCTTC